One sample yielded the 29 T cell receptor beta chains listed below, sequenced in a study of CD8 T cells in ankylosing spondylitis. Broader study findings: A TCR beta motif made of fewer than ten highly homologous variants seemed typical of ankylosing spondylitis blood.

In TCRdb, the 5' RACE reads were re-called with MiXCR into one record per CDR3 protein. Among a few hundred thousand distinct CDR3 sequences, approximately 8% were seen once, and the ten largest hold just over 14%. Which antigens these TCRs recognize remains unknown. The sequencing sample was made of blood, either unsorted or a sorted T cell fraction (not recorded which). Receptors originate from a male donor with ankylosing spondylitis.

The chain has TRBV28 and TRBJ1-5; TRBD1 is a possible D gene (6 bases). CDR1 and CDR2 from the germline V gene are MDHEN and SYDVKM. The CDR3 spans 16 residues. Trimming shortened V by 0 bases and J by 2 bases, and 11 bases separated the two germline ends. CDR3 in DNA: TGTGCCAGCAGTTTATGGGGGGGCTCGGGCAATCAGCCCCAGCATTTT. This gives the protein CASSLWGGSGNQPQHF.

The rearrangement joins TRBV20-1 to TRBJ2-1; D call uncertain. Germline V gene sequence: CDR1 DFQATT, CDR2 SNEGSKA (reference sequence). This CDR3 has 10 residues. The germline V and J ends were trimmed by 3 bases and 8 bases, with 5 bases remaining between them. In DNA, the CDR3 is TGCAGTGCTAGTTGGGATGAGCAGTTCTTC. This codes for CSASWDEQFF.

In this sample, this clonotype turned up a few times. The chain employs TRBV4-1 and TRBJ2-7; 9 bases align to TRBD2. Trimming took 8 bases from V and 2 from J; bases not matched to a gene: 7. Germline V CDR1 and CDR2: MGHRA, YSYEKL. The CDR3 extends over 14 amino acids. The CDR3 DNA follows: TGCGCCAGCCAAAGGCTAGCGGGACCCTACGAGCAGTACTTC. Its protein product is CASQRLAGPYEQYF.

The chain joins TRBV10-1 to TRBJ2-7; D remains ambiguous. Germline-derived CDR1 and CDR2 are WNHNN and SYGVQD (reference sequence). Trimming cost V 0 bases and J 0 bases, with 9 bases left between them. The CDR3 sequence is 15 residues long. CDR3 coding DNA: TGCGCCAGCAGTGAGTCTCAAGGGAACTCCTACGAGCAGTACTTC. This gives the protein CASSESQGNSYEQYF.

This clonotype was counted many times. CDR3 residues: CASSYIGWEQYF. CDR3 DNA sequence: TGTGCCAGCAGCTACATAGGGTGGGAGCAGTACTTC. The chain is built from TRBV6-2 or TRBV6-3 and TRBJ2-7, with no clear D. Germline CDR1 reads MNHEY; CDR2 reads SVGEGT. CDR3 size: 12 residues. With 6 bases removed from V and 7 bases from J, the gap between germline ends came to 13 bases.

Ten or more counts support this clonotype. The V and J genes are TRBV7-2 and TRBJ2-3; maybe TRBD1 (6 bases). The germline V and J ends were trimmed by 5 bases and 2 bases, with 14 bases remaining between them. The germline CDR1 and CDR2 sequences are SGHTA and FQGNSA. CDR3 length: 15 amino acids. CDR3 region: CASSTWDTYTDTQYF. The DNA for the CDR3 is TGTGCCAGCAGCACTTGGGACACCTACACAGATACGCAGTATTTT.

This clonotype came up many times. The chain uses TRBV6-5 and TRBJ1-5; no clear D gene. Trimming pared 3 bases from V and 3 bases from J, leaving 15 bases between. CDR1 is MNHEY and CDR2 is SVGAGI in the germline V gene. The CDR3 contains 16 residues. CDR3 sequence: CASSYNPGMTNQPQHF. The CDR3 nucleotides are TGTGCCAGCAGTTATAATCCGGGGATGACCAATCAGCCCCAGCATTTT.

This clonotype was seen once. The rearrangement joins TRBV28 to TRBJ2-6; D may be TRBD2 (5 bases). Per the germline V gene, CDR1 is MDHEN and CDR2 is SYDVKM. Trimming removed 4 bases from V and 4 bases from J, with 11 bases in between. This CDR3 has 15 residues. CDR3 sequence reads: CASSYGETGANVLTF. In DNA, the CDR3 is TGTGCCAGCAGTTACGGGGAGACGGGGGCCAACGTCCTGACTTTC.

The sample holds many counts of this clonotype. The J gene is TRBJ1-5, the V gene TRBV12-3 or TRBV12-4; D is ambiguous. Trimming took 7 bases from V and 3 from J, leaving 10 bases between them. The CDR3 contains 13 residues. The CDR3 is CASTPTPNQPQHF. CDR3 DNA: TGTGCCAGCACCCCGACCCCCAATCAGCCCCAGCATTTT.

This clonotype appeared a few times. This sequence joins TRBV28 and TRBJ1-3; unclear D gene. Looked up from germline, CDR1 is MDHEN and CDR2 is SYDVKM. V gave up 5 bases and J gave up 2 bases, with 13 bases separating them. The CDR3 contains 15 residues. The CDR3 sequence is CASSPSDGAGNTIYF. The CDR3 nucleotides are TGTGCCAGCAGTCCCTCCGACGGGGCTGGAAACACCATATATTTT.

This clonotype was counted at least ten times. This chain links TRBV7-2 with TRBJ2-7; tentative D call: TRBD1 (5 bases). The V end lost 4 bases, the J end lost 4 bases, and 14 bases lay between the germline ends. In germline, CDR1 is SGHTA, CDR2 FQGNSA. The CDR3 covers 14 residues. The CDR3 region has the DNA TGTGCCAGCAGCTCCATAGGACAAGTTTACGAGCAGTACTTC. This translates into CASSSIGQVYEQYF.

This clonotype came up a few times. The chain has TRBV5-1 and TRBJ1-1; D uncertain. The length of the CDR3 is 13 residues. With 2 bases removed from V and 10 bases from J, the gap between germline ends came to 15 bases. Looked up from germline, CDR1 is SGHRS and CDR2 is YFSETQ. CDR3 in amino acids: CASSFSRVKGAFF. DNA for the CDR3: TGCGCCAGCAGCTTTTCTAGGGTCAAAGGAGCTTTCTTT.

J is TRBJ2-2 and V is TRBV4-1, with 8 bases matching TRBD1. The length of the CDR3 is 16 residues. In germline, CDR1 is MGHRA, CDR2 YSYEKL. Losses at the gene ends were 5 bases for V and 4 bases for J; bases not matched to a gene: 9. The CDR3 DNA is TGCGCCAGCAGCTACAACCAGGGGGCGCTCACCGGGGAGCTGTTTTTT. It translates to CASSYNQGALTGELFF.

A few counts support this clonotype. The V and J genes are TRBV5-1 and TRBJ1-5, with TRBD1 matching over 8 bases. The CDR3 extends over 13 amino acids. In germline, CDR1 is SGHRS, CDR2 YFSETQ. V was pared by 4 bases and J by 7 bases, with 4 bases of the junction left unmatched. CDR3 region: CASSGGQGQPQHF. The CDR3 nucleotides are TGCGCCAGCAGCGGCGGACAGGGACAGCCCCAGCATTTT.

This clonotype has just a few counts. V gene TRBV27 combines with J gene TRBJ2-1, with a possible D match to TRBD1 (5 bases). CDR1 is MNHEY and CDR2 is SMNVEV in the germline V gene (reference sequence). The CDR3 consists of 19 residues. Between the trimmed V and J ends, which lost 4 bases and 8 bases, there was a span of 30 bases. The CDR3 coding sequence is TGTGCCAGCAGTTCAAGACGAAATATGGATACAGGTGACACCGATGAGCAGTTCTTC. It translates to CASSSRRNMDTGDTDEQFF.

The chain carries TRBV6-1 and TRBJ1-5; D may be TRBD1 (5 bases). V was cut by 5 bases and J by 0 bases, with 8 bases left in between. CDR3 length: 14 residues. In germline, CDR1 is MNHNS, CDR2 SASEGT. The CDR3: CASSMTDSNQPQHF. Here the CDR3 DNA reads TGTGCCAGCAGTATGACAGATAGCAATCAGCCCCAGCATTTT.

The chain combines TRBV12-5 with TRBJ2-6; no definite D call. V was clipped by 1 base and J by 1 base, with 8 bases between them. Per the germline V gene, CDR1 is LGHNT and CDR2 is FRNRAP. This CDR3 is 16 amino acids long. CDR3 loop: CASGLDRASGANVLTF. The CDR3 bases are TGTGCTAGTGGTTTGGACCGGGCTTCTGGGGCCAACGTCCTGACTTTC.

The chain joins TRBV29-1 to TRBJ2-3; TRBD2 matches at 9 bases. The germline V gene has CDR1 SQVTM and CDR2 ANQGSEA. The V segment lost 3 bases and the J segment 10 bases; nucleotides outside the gene matches: 11. CDR3 length: 14 residues. CDR3 amino acids: CSVEGAGGPDPQYF. Here the CDR3 DNA reads TGCAGCGTTGAGGGGGCGGGAGGGCCGGATCCGCAGTATTTT.

The V call is TRBV6-2 or TRBV6-3, the J call TRBJ2-6; 7 nucleotides line up with TRBD2. The CDR3 is made up of 20 amino acids. The germline CDR1 and CDR2 sequences are MNHEY and SVGEGT. Germline trimming cut 0 bases from V and 2 bases from J; bases unmatched to any gene: 13. Here the CDR3 DNA reads TGTGCCAGCAGTTACTCCCTTCCTGCGGGAGCAATTGCTGGGGCCAACGTCCTGACTTTC. It translates to CASSYSLPAGAIAGANVLTF.

In its sample, this clonotype was seen many times. The V and J genes are TRBV5-1 and TRBJ2-7; the match to TRBD2 covers 9 bases. J gave up 6 bases and V 4 bases, and 5 bases lay outside the gene matches. Germline V CDR1 and CDR2: SGHRS, YFSETQ. CDR3 length equals 13 residues. The CDR3 DNA reads TGCGCCAGCAGCATAGCGGGAGATCGCGAGCAGTACTTC. Amino acid sequence: CASSIAGDREQYF.

This clonotype was counted between two and nine times. The J gene is TRBJ2-1, the V gene TRBV4-2, with D unclear. CDR1 is LGHNA, CDR2 YNFKEQ, per germline. Trimming stripped 4 bases from V and 8 bases from J, with 18 bases between. CDR3 length: 15 amino acids. CDR3 sequence (DNA): TGTGCCAGCAGCCCACAGAGCAGGTCTTTGGATGAGCAGTTCTTC. Amino acids: CASSPQSRSLDEQFF.

This chain connects TRBV5-1 to TRBJ2-5, with TRBD2 matching over 11 bases. This CDR3 is built from 16 residues. V shed 0 bases, J shed 3 bases, and the junction held 4 bases outside the gene matches. Germline assignment: CDR1 SGHRS and CDR2 YFSETQ. The CDR3 DNA is TGCGCCAGCAGCTTGGGACTAGCGGGACCAGAAGAGACCCAGTACTTC. Protein product: CASSLGLAGPEETQYF.

This clonotype was observed at least ten times. The gene calls are TRBV6-2 or TRBV6-3 and TRBJ1-1, with 9 positions matching TRBD1. The germline V gene encodes CDR1 MNHEY and CDR2 SVGEGT. With V trimmed by 1 base and J by 1 base, 7 bases remained unmatched. The CDR3 totals 17 residues. The CDR3 protein is CASSYLGTGRPNTEAFF. CDR3 DNA sequence: TGTGCCAGCAGTTACTTGGGGACAGGGCGCCCGAACACTGAAGCTTTCTTT.

V and J are TRBV10-3 and TRBJ2-1; TRBD2 agrees at 10 bases. V gave up 6 bases and J gave up 5 bases; unmatched junction bases: 16. The CDR3 covers 18 residues. CDR1 and CDR2 from the germline V gene are ENHRY and SYGVKD. The CDR3 DNA is TGTGCCATCAGCTACCCTAGCGGGAGCGGATTCGCGGACAATGAGCAGTTCTTC. Its protein product is CAISYPSGSGFADNEQFF.

In this sample, this clonotype turned up many times. The J gene is TRBJ2-2, the V gene TRBV11-3; 7 nucleotides align to TRBD1. The CDR3 loop spans 13 amino acids. The germline V gene has CDR1 SGHNT and CDR2 YENEEA. Trimming at V came to 4 bases and at J to 8 bases, leaving 4 bases not matched to a gene. The CDR3 sequence is CASSSGRGGELFF. The CDR3, as DNA: TGTGCCAGCAGCTCAGGCAGGGGGGGGGAGCTGTTTTTT.

This clonotype was found a few times. This chain joins TRBV2 and TRBJ2-7; the match to TRBD2 covers 7 bases. After removal of 4 bases from V and 2 bases from J, the junction contained 11 bases not matched to a gene. CDR1 and CDR2 from the germline V gene are SNHLY and FYNNEI. CDR3 length equals 16 residues. The CDR3 nucleotides are TGTGCCAGCAGTGCCTTCAGCGACGGGAGGACCTACGAGCAGTACTTC. It yields the protein CASSAFSDGRTYEQYF.

This clonotype has only a few counts. V and J are TRBV28 and TRBJ2-7; TRBD1 is a possible D gene (6 bases). CDR1 is MDHEN, CDR2 SYDVKM, per germline. The CDR3 extends over 13 amino acids. Trimming pared 3 bases from V and 7 bases from J, leaving 13 bases between. The CDR3 is CASSFAGAGEQYF. The CDR3 nucleotides are TGTGCCAGCAGTTTCGCAGGGGCGGGTGAGCAGTACTTC.

Ten or more counts support this clonotype. The genes are TRBV7-3 and TRBJ2-3, with 8 positions matching TRBD1. The CDR3 totals 14 residues. The V gene end was trimmed by 5 bases and the J gene end by 5 bases; junction bases not matched to a gene: 6. CDR1 SGHTA and CDR2 FQGTGA come from the germline V gene. Written as DNA, the CDR3 is TGTGCCAGCAGCGCACAGGGGGGCCAAGATACGCAGTATTTT. Amino acid sequence: CASSAQGGQDTQYF.

The J gene is TRBJ2-7, the V gene TRBV5-5; the D gene is possibly TRBD1 (5 bases). The CDR3 has 15 residues. Germline CDR1 is SGHKS and CDR2 is YYEKEE (reference sequence). Deletions cut 1 base from V and 3 bases from J, with 14 bases between. Here the CDR3 DNA reads TGTGCCAGCAGCTTGTATCAGGGTGGCATCTACGAGCAGTACTTC. Translating it yields CASSLYQGGIYEQYF.